These 30 T cell receptor beta chains originate from one sample sequenced in a study of Ad26.COV2.S vaccination and SARS-CoV-2 variants. Described treatment: around 19 received Ad26.COV2.S at low or high dose, single or two shots; about 5 received placebo; per-sample allocation not given. Collection of the samples took place on day 63 after the first injection of vaccine or placebo. Assay: immunoSEQ multiplex PCR; the TCRdb copy retains only in-frame clones and omits some. Among 440,000 or so clones, 90% were seen once, and the ten largest hold around 4.5%. The material was peripheral blood, obtained in a trial of Ad26.COV2.S vaccine versus placebo. The receptors come from a person aged 18-60 years who received the Ad26.COV2.S COVID-19 vaccine or a placebo.

V usage is TRBV9 and J usage is TRBJ2-3; the D gene is possibly TRBD2 (6 bases). CDR1 is SGDLS and CDR2 is YYNGEE in the germline V gene. Trimming cost V 0 bases and J 4 bases, with 9 bases left between them. The CDR3 length is 14 residues. CDR3 DNA: TGTGCCAGCAGCGTAGGGGACTTTCCAGATACGCAGTATTTT. It encodes CASSVGDFPDTQYF. Full variable domain (missing parts from reference TRBV9 and TRBJ2-3): DSGVTQTPKHLITATGQRVTLRCSPRSGDLSVYWYQQSLDQGLQFLIQYYNGEERAKGNILERFSAQQFPDLHSELNLSSLELGDSALYFCASSVGDFPDTQYFGPGTRLTVL.

The chain has TRBV30 and TRBJ2-2; D is possibly TRBD2 (6 bases). There are 15 residues in the CDR3. The germline V and J ends were trimmed by 2 bases and 6 bases, with 16 bases remaining between them. The germline gives CDR1 GTSNPN, CDR2 SVGIG (reference sequence). CDR3 in amino acids: CAWSPPDREAGELFF. CDR3 sequence (DNA): TGTGCCTGGAGTCCCCCCGATAGGGAGGCCGGGGAGCTGTTTTTT.

The chain has TRBV5-4 and TRBJ2-1, with 10 bases aligning to TRBD2. Germline V CDR1 and CDR2: SGHNT, YYREEE (reference sequence). This CDR3 contains 15 residues. V lost 0 bases to trimming and J lost 11 bases; unmatched junction nucleotides: 8. CDR3 nucleotides: TGTGCCAGCAGCTTGGTGGCTAGCGGGAGAGGAAAGCAGTTCTTC. Amino acid sequence: CASSLVASGRGKQFF.

V and J are TRBV7-9 and TRBJ1-3; 7 bases fit TRBD1. J gave up 2 bases and V 5 bases, and 9 bases lay outside the gene matches. CDR1 and CDR2 from the germline V gene are SEHNR and FQNEAQ (reference sequence). The CDR3 runs 16 residues. The CDR3 bases are TGTGCCAGCAGCCGTATCTCCCAGGGGGCTGGAAACACCATATATTTT. This sequence encodes CASSRISQGAGNTIYF.

This clone was seen more than once but under ten times. This chain links TRBV7-3 with TRBJ2-1; tentatively, D is TRBD2 (6 bases). Per the germline V gene, CDR1 is SGHTA and CDR2 is FQGTGA. There are 15 residues in the CDR3. Trimming left V 0 bases short and J 4 bases short, with 10 bases between. CDR3 residues: CASSLTGGLYNEQFF. The CDR3 nucleotides read TGTGCCAGCAGCTTAACGGGAGGACTATACAATGAGCAGTTCTTC.

At least ten counts were recorded for this clone. The genes are TRBV27 and TRBJ1-2; possibly TRBD1 for D (6 bases). Germline CDR1 MNHEY, CDR2 SMNVEV (reference sequence). The CDR3 runs 17 residues. Trimming took off 2 bases at V and 8 bases at J, with 24 bases between the two ends. The CDR3 is CASSLGGAAGAVEGYTF. In nucleotides, the CDR3 is TGTGCCAGCAGTTTAGGGGGGGCCGCCGGGGCGGTAGAAGGCTACACCTTC.

The V gene is TRBV5-6, the J gene TRBJ1-1, with TRBD1 as a possible D gene (6 bases). Germline assignment: CDR1 SGHDT and CDR2 YYEEEE. Trimming took 2 bases from V and 6 from J, leaving 11 bases between them. The CDR3 has 13 residues. Here the CDR3 DNA reads TGTGCCAGCAGCTTAGGGGGGCTGCCTGAAGCTTTCTTT. Amino acid sequence: CASSLGGLPEAFF.

The chain joins TRBV2 to TRBJ2-3; D may be TRBD2 (6 bases). Germline values: CDR1 SNHLY, CDR2 FYNNEI. V was cut by 10 bases and J by 4 bases, with 15 bases left in between. The CDR3 length is 13 residues. The CDR3 DNA sequence: TGTGCCACCACGGAGGGGTGGCCAGATACGCAGTATTTT. Translating it yields CATTEGWPDTQYF.

The rearrangement links TRBV7-9 to TRBJ2-3, with D possibly matching TRBD2 (6 bases). Germline assignment: CDR1 SEHNR and CDR2 FQNEAQ (reference sequence). V shed 4 bases and J shed 1 base, with 15 bases lying between them. The CDR3 contains 16 residues. CDR3 region: CASSSRGETRTDTQYF. DNA for the CDR3: TGTGCCAGCAGCTCCCGCGGGGAGACTCGCACAGATACGCAGTATTTT.

The chain uses TRBV6-5 and TRBJ1-1, with D perhaps matching TRBD1 (5 bases). V lost 0 bases and J lost 9, with 17 bases in between. This CDR3 has 15 residues. Germline V CDR1 and CDR2: MNHEY, SVGAGI. Here the CDR3 DNA reads TGTGCCAGCAGTTACTCTAGGGGCCCTTGGGGTAAAGCTTTCTTT. It encodes CASSYSRGPWGKAFF.

The chain has TRBV28 and TRBJ1-5, with D possibly matching TRBD1 (6 bases). The CDR3 is 14 amino acids. Trimming stripped 7 bases from V and 6 bases from J, with 16 bases between. Germline V CDR1 and CDR2: MDHEN, SYDVKM. The chain's CDR3 is CASNVQGVGQPQHF. The CDR3 nucleotides read TGTGCCAGCAACGTACAGGGAGTAGGTCAGCCCCAGCATTTT.

This chain links TRBV27 with TRBJ2-3; no firm D call. The CDR3 runs 14 residues. V was pared by 2 bases and J by 2 bases, with 8 bases between. From germline, CDR1 is MNHEY and CDR2 SMNVEV (reference sequence). The CDR3 nucleotides read TGTGCCAGCAGTTTAAATGGCCCCACAGATACGCAGTATTTT. As protein: CASSLNGPTDTQYF.

The chain joins TRBV6-5 to TRBJ2-7, with D unresolved. Trimming removed 7 bases at V and 4 bases at J, with 8 bases between. Germline loops: CDR1 MNHEY, CDR2 SVGAGI. The CDR3 sequence is 11 residues long. Here the CDR3 DNA reads TGTGCCAGCATGGGTGTTTACGAGCAGTACTTC. This gives the protein CASMGVYEQYF.

The chain joins TRBV28 to TRBJ2-7; D not certain. Per germline, CDR1 MDHEN and CDR2 SYDVKM. The V and J ends lost 2 bases and 7 bases respectively, with 15 bases between them. This CDR3 comprises 14 residues. CDR3 DNA sequence: TGTGCCAGCAGTTTACCACCCCCTCTGGGGGAGCAGTACTTC. Protein: CASSLPPPLGEQYF.

The gene calls are TRBV6-2 or TRBV6-3 and TRBJ1-4; D is undetermined. Germline V gene data show CDR1 as MNHEY and CDR2 as SVGEGT. CDR3 length: 11 residues. The V gene lost 2 bases and the J gene lost 11 bases, with 6 bases spanning the gap. The CDR3 region has the DNA TGTGCCAGCAGTTACGCCGAGAAACTGTTTTTT. As protein: CASSYAEKLFF.

This clone was seen a single time. The chain joins TRBV9 to TRBJ2-6, with 9 bases lining up with TRBD2. V lost 4 bases and J lost 0; bases outside the gene matches: 11. This CDR3 has 19 residues. The germline CDR1 and CDR2 sequences are SGDLS and YYNGEE. The CDR3 DNA is TGTGCCAGCAGCCGCGACCCAGGACTAGCGCTCTCTGGGGCCAACGTCCTGACTTTC. The encoded protein is CASSRDPGLALSGANVLTF. Full variable domain (remainder filled in from reference TRBV9 and TRBJ2-6): DSGVTQTPKHLITATGQRVTLRCSPRSGDLSVYWYQQSLDQGLQFLIQYYNGEERAKGNILERFSAQQFPDLHSELNLSSLELGDSALYFCASSRDPGLALSGANVLTFGAGSRLTVL.

This clone was observed a single time. The chain is built from TRBV7-2 and TRBJ2-2; 8 bases fit TRBD1. Germline V gene sequence: CDR1 SGHTA, CDR2 FQGNSA. With V trimmed by 5 bases and J by 0 bases, 14 bases remained unmatched. The length of the CDR3 is 19 residues. The CDR3 DNA sequence: TGTGCCAGCAGCCCTTACCGTGGGACAGGATATGCGAACACCGGGGAGCTGTTTTTT. Translation: CASSPYRGTGYANTGELFF. Using reference TRBV7-2 and TRBJ2-2 for the parts outside the CDR3, the full variable domain is GAGVSQSPSNKVTEKGKDVELRCDPISGHTALYWYRQSLGQGLEFLIYFQGNSAPDKSGLPSDRFSAERTGGSVSTLTIQRTQQEDSAVYLCASSPYRGTGYANTGELFFGEGSRLTVL.

The rearrangement uses TRBV28 and TRBJ2-1, with a possible D match to TRBD2 (6 bases). V dropped 3 bases and J dropped 6 bases, with 15 bases sitting between them. In germline, CDR1 is MDHEN, CDR2 SYDVKM. The CDR3 is 15 residues long. CDR3 sequence (DNA): TGTGCCAGCAGTTTGATGGGGCGGGAAGGCAATGAGCAGTTCTTC. Translating it yields CASSLMGREGNEQFF.

The chain carries TRBV10-3 and TRBJ1-3; D not certain. This CDR3 is built from 12 residues. The V end lost 3 bases, the J end lost 5 bases, and 5 bases lay between the germline ends. Germline V CDR1 and CDR2: ENHRY, SYGVKD. CDR3 sequence: CAISDWRNTIYF. The CDR3 coding sequence is TGTGCCATCAGTGATTGGCGAAACACCATATATTTT.

The rearrangement uses TRBV6-6 and TRBJ2-7, with D perhaps assigned TRBD1 or TRBD2 (5 bases each). Germline V CDR1 and CDR2: MNHNY, SVGAGI (reference sequence). V lost 8 bases and J 2 bases, leaving 10 bases between the germline ends. This CDR3 is 12 amino acids long. Here the CDR3 DNA reads TGTGCCAGCGGGACCTCAACCTACGAGCAGTACTTC. Its translation: CASGTSTYEQYF.

This clone was picked up one time. The CDR3 DNA sequence: TGTGCCATCACGGACAGTCTAAATGAAAAACTGTTTTTT. Amino acids: CAITDSLNEKLFF. The chain recombines TRBV10-3 with TRBJ1-4, with D perhaps matching TRBD1 (6 bases). Germline-derived CDR1 and CDR2 are ENHRY and SYGVKD. Trimming left V 7 bases short and J 5 bases short, with 11 bases between. This CDR3 is built from 13 residues.

The chain couples TRBV14 to TRBJ2-3; perhaps D is TRBD1 or TRBD2 (6 bases each). The germline V and J ends were trimmed by 4 bases and 6 bases, with 17 bases remaining between them. CDR1 is SGHDN, CDR2 FVKESK, per germline. This CDR3 region has 15 residues. Here the CDR3 reads CASSPRGQDFDTQYF. The CDR3 DNA reads as TGTGCCAGCAGCCCACGGGGGCAAGATTTTGATACGCAGTATTTT.

The genes are TRBV7-9 and TRBJ2-1; the D gene is possibly TRBD1 (6 bases). Germline CDR1 SEHNR, CDR2 FQNEAQ (reference sequence). The CDR3 contains 15 residues. Trimming shortened V by 3 bases and J by 5 bases, and 14 bases separated the two germline ends. The chain's CDR3 is CASSFGQKENNEQFF. CDR3 nucleotides: TGTGCCAGCAGCTTTGGACAGAAGGAGAACAATGAGCAGTTCTTC.

This clone has just one count. V gene TRBV10-3 combines with J gene TRBJ2-5; no clear D gene. Germline-derived CDR1 and CDR2 are ENHRY and SYGVKD. The CDR3 length is 14 residues. Trimming pared 0 bases from V and 6 bases from J, leaving 11 bases between. DNA for the CDR3: TGTGCCATCAGTGAGTCGTTAGATGAAAAGACCCAGTACTTC. Translation gives CAISESLDEKTQYF.

The genes are TRBV6-5 and TRBJ2-3; TRBD2 aligns across 12 bases. Trimming took 4 bases from V and 3 from J; bases not matched to a gene: 5. CDR3 size: 16 residues. Looked up from germline, CDR1 is MNHEY and CDR2 is SVGAGI. The CDR3 sequence is CASSSRTSGITDTQYF. DNA for the CDR3: TGTGCCAGCAGTTCAAGGACTAGCGGGATAACAGATACGCAGTATTTT.

The chain carries TRBV4-1 and TRBJ2-7, with D tentatively TRBD1 or TRBD2 (5 bases each). The CDR3 totals 15 residues. The V gene's germline CDR1 is MGHRA and CDR2 YSYEKL. V dropped 1 base and J dropped 3 bases, with 13 bases sitting between them. The CDR3 DNA reads as TGCGCCAGCAGCCAAGTAGAGGGGCCCGACTACGAGCAGTACTTC. Translation gives CASSQVEGPDYEQYF.

The CDR3 region has the DNA TGTGCCAGCAGTTTTTCGGGGACCTACTATGGCTACACCTTC. Protein product: CASSFSGTYYGYTF. This chain connects TRBV27 to TRBJ1-2, with a tentative D call TRBD1 (5 bases). CDR1 and CDR2 from the germline V gene are MNHEY and SMNVEV (reference sequence). The CDR3 consists of 14 residues. The ends were cut back, 3 bases at V and 3 bases at J, with 11 bases in the middle.

This clone was seen more than once but under ten times. The V call is TRBV19, the J call TRBJ1-2; a weak D match, TRBD1 (5 bases). The germline CDR1 and CDR2 sequences are LNHDA and SQIVND (reference sequence). Trimming cost V 1 base and J 5 bases, with 14 bases left between them. The CDR3 runs to 15 residues. CDR3 residues: CASSIGNRQRYGYTF. The DNA of the CDR3 is TGTGCCAGTAGTATAGGGAACAGGCAGAGATATGGCTACACCTTC.

The chain links TRBV5-1 to TRBJ1-2; a possible D gene is TRBD1 (5 bases). V lost 4 bases, J lost 4 bases, and 17 bases lay in between. Germline CDR1 reads SGHRS; CDR2 reads YFSETQ. The CDR3 consists of 15 residues. The CDR3 reads CASSPGTTGTYGYTF. The CDR3 DNA sequence: TGCGCCAGCAGCCCCGGAACTACGGGGACCTATGGCTACACCTTC.

V usage is TRBV24-1 and J usage is TRBJ1-1; D ambiguous. The CDR3 has 11 amino acids. With 2 bases removed from V and 7 bases from J, the gap between germline ends came to 4 bases. CDR1 is KGHDR and CDR2 is SFDVKD in the germline V gene. DNA for the CDR3: TGTGCCACCAGTGATTCGGATGAAGCTTTCTTT. Its translation: CATSDSDEAFF.